This paragraph covers one T cell receptor (beta chain) sequence. This specimen belongs to a study of T cell repertoires in cytomegalovirus infection. MiXCR, applied by TCRdb to the reads, yields one record per CDR3 protein. Of fewer than 200,000 distinct CDR3 sequences detected, roughly 20% appear once; the ten largest clones hold about 2.9%. Germline V gives CDR1 DFQATT, CDR2 SNEGSKA (reference sequence). V lost 5 bases, J lost 2 bases, and 3 bases stayed unmatched. The CDR3 contains 14 residues. This chain joins TRBV20-1 and TRBJ2-3, with 11 bases lining up with TRBD2. Sequencing was done on a sample of PBMCs. The TCR originated in a human donor in good health (CMV status not recorded). Some clones in this sample may be carry-over from other donors' samples. The CDR3 region has the DNA TGCAGTGCTCCGACTAGCGGGAACACAGATACGCAGTATTTT. It encodes CSAPTSGNTDTQYF.